The sequence of this TCR beta chain was determined in a study of human T cells and chemical hapten exposure (dated by TCRdb to about 2021). General notes on the study: For sensitization, 2% DPC in acetone was applied to a 2 cm by 2 cm area of upper inner arm skin. Patch testing was done on the upper back using Finn chambers containing 0.01% DPC, and results were scored after 6 days according to International Contact Dermatitis Research Group standards. Libraries were pooled for sequencing, and per-sample TCR yields varied mainly because of small differences in library volumes within the pool. Blood samples were taken from patients before sensitization (week 0) and at 2, 6 and about 24 weeks after DPC sensitization. This study followed changes in the peripheral blood TCR repertoire in vivo during primary and secondary sensitization of alopecia patients to the hapten diphenylcyclopropenone (DPC). Around 30 alopecia patients provided blood for TCR sequencing at one to four time points (pre-sensitization, 2, 6 and 24 weeks). Throughout the roughly 26-week study period, patients were also given weekly therapeutic DPC doses on the scalp. Most of the patients in the cohort were female, and the cohort covered alopecia areata with under or over 50% scalp involvement, alopecia totalis and alopecia universalis. The paper's findings and limits, for the study overall: Patch test score was positively correlated with the number of PT1 expanded TCRs, with significance at thresholds 8, 16 and 32 but not at 4. Significantly more large CDR3 similarity clusters were formed by expanded TCRs than by pre-sensitization or healthy control sets, consistent with antigen-driven responses. No change with DPC sensitization was found in the number of TCRs above 1 in 1000 frequency, and no evidence of global repertoire structure alterations was found. Repeated subsampling changed both the strength of the expansion versus patch-test correlation and the threshold at which the correlation became significant. Because all patients had alopecia, a presumed autoimmune disease, the immune response of the patients might differ from that of healthy individuals.

The library was built by means of RACE. Sequencer: NextSeq 500. During library preparation, unique molecular identifiers were attached to individual cDNA molecules so that TCRs could be counted in a quantitative, reproducible way. For every blood RNA sample, sequencing covered both the TCR alpha and TCR beta chains. As for how the authors treated the data: Samples had a median of about 90,000 TCRs, with a range from 23,224 to 690,600. The Decombinator software suite was used to annotate the V, J and CDR3 of the TCR reads. Every sample was subsampled to the same number of TCRs (28,000) for the PS versus PT1 abundance plots. TCRs were defined as expanded if absent before sensitization and observed at least eight times at the 2-week time point. Through fastp at Q25 and MiXCR, TCRdb rebuilt clones from the public reads, retaining in-frame beta chains. Rows with one shared CDR3 protein collapse into an entry with the most common genes and DNA. Here the V and J calls rest on TCRdb's processing, not on the authors' analysis. This sample lists around 250,000 distinct CDR3 sequences; more than 6.5% were detected once. Roughly 2.5% of the sample goes to the ten largest clones.

The time point tag for this specimen amounts to: pre-sensitization, week 0. This sample's treatment or condition label indicates: therapeutic diphenylcyclopropenone sensitization with weekly scalp DPC. At each patch-test visit, blood was drawn before the patch test was applied. Eligible patients were aged 18 to 70, diagnosed with alopecia, deemed suitable for DPC therapy, and excluded if pregnant. Total RNA was extracted from unfractionated whole blood that had been collected in Tempus Blood RNA tubes. Note on this clonotype: There is no known antigen for this receptor. This may come from a read error, since a much larger clone is one base off.

CDR1 and CDR2 are read off the germline V gene as MGHRA and YSYEKL. The CDR3 contains 16 residues, cysteine and phenylalanine counted. Here the CDR3 DNA is all that survives: 48 bases in frame from base 1. The chain is assembled from TRBV4-1 and TRBJ2-1; the central 13 bases match TRBD2. The specimen was whole blood, collected in connection with sensitization to the hapten diphenylcyclopropenone (DPC). This receptor was obtained from a middle-aged woman with alopecia areata. Some clones in this sample may be carry-over from other donors' samples. The nucleotide sequence is TGCGCCAGCAGCCCCGCACTAGCGGGAGGGTATTGGGAGCAGCTCTTC. It translates as CASSPALAGGYWEQLF.